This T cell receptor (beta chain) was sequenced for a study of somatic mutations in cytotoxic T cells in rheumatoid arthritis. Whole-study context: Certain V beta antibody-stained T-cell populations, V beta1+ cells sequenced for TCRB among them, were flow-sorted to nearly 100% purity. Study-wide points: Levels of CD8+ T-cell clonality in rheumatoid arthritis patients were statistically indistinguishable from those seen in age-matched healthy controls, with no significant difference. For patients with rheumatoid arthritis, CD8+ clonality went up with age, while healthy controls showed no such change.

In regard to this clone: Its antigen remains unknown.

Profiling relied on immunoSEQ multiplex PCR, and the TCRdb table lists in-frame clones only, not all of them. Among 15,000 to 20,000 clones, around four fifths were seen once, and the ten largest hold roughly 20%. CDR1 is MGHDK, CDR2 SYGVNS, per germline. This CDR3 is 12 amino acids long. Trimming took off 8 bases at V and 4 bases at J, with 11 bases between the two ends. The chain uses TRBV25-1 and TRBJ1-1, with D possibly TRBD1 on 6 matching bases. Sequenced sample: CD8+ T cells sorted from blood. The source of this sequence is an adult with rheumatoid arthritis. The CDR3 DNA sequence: TGTGCCAGCGGCCAGGGGAGCACTGAAGCTTTCTTT. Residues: CASGQGSTEAFF. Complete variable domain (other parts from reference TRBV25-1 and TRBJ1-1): EADIYQTPRYLVIGTGKKITLECSQTMGHDKMYWYQQDPGMELHLIHYSYGVNSTEKGDLSSESTVSRIRTEHFPLTLESARPSHTSQYLCASGQGSTEAFFGQGTRLTVV.